The 17 T cell receptor beta chains presented below share a single source sample, sequenced in a study of cytotoxic CD8 clonotypes in ibrutinib-treated CLL (dated by TCRdb to about 2021). Receptor amplification or capture employed the immunoSEQ multiplex PCR assay. TCRdb provides this immuneACCESS table in a form limited to in-frame rearrangements. Some clones are lacking; in checked studies, under half of them reflect an unresolved V gene, and why the rest are absent is not known. In all, the sample holds about 40,000 clones, and 60% to 75% of those were seen once. Around 10% of the sample is held by the ten biggest clonotypes. What the time point label conveys for this sample: progressive disease on ibrutinib. Sequencing used PBMCs, obtained at disease progression, from a patient treated with ibrutinib. These TCRs come from a human donor with chronic lymphocytic leukemia.

J is TRBJ2-3 and V is TRBV5-1, with 9 bases aligning to TRBD1. With V trimmed by 2 bases and J by 3 bases, 4 bases remained unmatched. Germline CDR1 SGHRS, CDR2 YFSETQ. The CDR3 runs 15 residues. The CDR3 sequence is CASSLLDRGTDTQYF. The CDR3 region has the DNA TGCGCCAGCAGCTTACTGGACAGGGGAACAGATACGCAGTATTTT.

Note on this clone: This specimen includes other DNA sequences encoding the same CDR3. V usage is TRBV29-1 and J usage is TRBJ1-3, with D uncertain. There are 12 residues in the CDR3. V gave up 3 bases and J gave up 2 bases, with 5 bases separating them. Germline V gives CDR1 SQVTM, CDR2 ANQGSEA. The CDR3 nucleotides read TGCAGCGTTGAGACGGCTGGAAACACCATATATTTT. Its translation: CSVETAGNTIYF.

The chain couples TRBV25-1 to TRBJ2-2, with D perhaps being TRBD1 or TRBD2 (6 bases each). The CDR3 sequence is 18 residues long. The V end lost 6 bases, the J end lost 1 base, and 21 bases lay between the germline ends. The germline CDR1 and CDR2 sequences are MGHDK and SYGVNS. As DNA, the CDR3 is TGTGCCAGCAGCGCATGGGGCGATGGGGGGCTGAACACCGGGGAGCTGTTTTTT. It translates to CASSAWGDGGLNTGELFF.

The J gene is TRBJ1-2, the V gene TRBV5-4; TRBD1 is a possible D gene (6 bases). V lost 0 bases and J 6 bases, leaving 15 bases between the germline ends. This CDR3 comprises 15 residues. Germline V gives CDR1 SGHNT, CDR2 YYREEE (reference sequence). CDR3: CASSLGVAGADGYTF. CDR3 nucleotide sequence: TGTGCCAGCAGCTTGGGAGTTGCAGGGGCGGATGGCTACACCTTC.

V is TRBV19 and J is TRBJ2-1; 7 bases line up with TRBD2. Trimming took 3 bases from V and 0 from J; bases not matched to a gene: 2. CDR1 is LNHDA and CDR2 is SQIVND in the germline V gene (reference sequence). The CDR3 extends over 15 amino acids. CDR3 bases: TGTGCCAGTAGTATGGGCGGGAGCTCCTACAATGAGCAGTTCTTC. Protein: CASSMGGSSYNEQFF.

The chain couples TRBV13 to TRBJ2-1, with 7 bases matching TRBD1. The germline V gene has CDR1 PRHDT and CDR2 FYEKMQ (reference sequence). The CDR3 runs to 14 residues. V trimming: 4 bases; J trimming: 8 bases; junction bases outside the gene matches: 8. CDR3 DNA sequence: TGTGCCAGCAGCTCAAGGGACAGTGTGTATGAGCAGTTCTTC. Translation gives CASSSRDSVYEQFF. Full variable domain (outside the CDR3, taken from reference TRBV13 and TRBJ2-1): AAGVIQSPRHLIKEKRETATLKCYPIPRHDTVYWYQQGPGQDPQFLISFYEKMQSDKGSIPDRFSAQQFSDYHSELNMSSLELGDSALYFCASSSRDSVYEQFFGPGTRLTVL.

The CDR3 spells CASSWTGSTDTQYF. The CDR3 region has the DNA TGTGCCAGCAGTTGGACAGGGAGCACAGATACGCAGTATTTT. The genes are TRBV27 and TRBJ2-3; 8 nucleotides agree with TRBD1. The CDR3 has 14 residues. Germline V gene lookup returns CDR1 MNHEY and CDR2 SMNVEV (reference sequence). Trimming at V came to 4 bases and at J to 0 bases, leaving 0 bases not matched to a gene.

This clone has just one count. The V and J genes are TRBV30 and TRBJ1-2; a weak D match, TRBD1 (5 bases). CDR3 size: 13 residues. Germline CDR1 reads GTSNPN; CDR2 reads SVGIG (reference sequence). The germline V and J ends were trimmed by 5 bases and 3 bases, with 13 bases remaining between them. The CDR3 protein is CAWDLPGHYGYTF. For the CDR3, the DNA is TGTGCCTGGGACCTCCCGGGACACTATGGCTACACCTTC.

This chain joins TRBV18 and TRBJ2-7, with D tentatively TRBD1 or TRBD2 (5 bases each). The CDR3 totals 15 residues. V was shortened by 6 bases and J by 4 bases, with 19 bases between the two germline ends. Germline V gene sequence: CDR1 KGHSH, CDR2 LQKENI. CDR3 loop: CASSSSGTSLYEQYF. The CDR3 coding sequence is TGTGCCAGCTCCAGCTCCGGGACCTCCCTTTACGAGCAGTACTTC.

The CDR3 protein is CASSDRTVRRSEAFF. The CDR3 DNA follows: TGTGCCAGCAGCGATAGGACAGTAAGAAGGTCGGAAGCTTTCTTT. The chain links TRBV28 to TRBJ1-1; weak D call: TRBD1 (6 bases). CDR1 and CDR2 from the germline V gene are MDHEN and SYDVKM. Trimming stripped 6 bases from V and 8 bases from J, with 22 bases between. This CDR3 comprises 15 residues.

The rearrangement links TRBV10-2 to TRBJ1-4; 7 nucleotides align to TRBD1. V shed 5 bases and J 7 bases; nucleotides not matched to a gene: 10. This CDR3 has 15 amino acids. CDR1 WSHSY and CDR2 SAAADI come from the germline V gene. CDR3: CASSPSQGGGEKLFF. The DNA for the CDR3 is TGCGCCAGCAGTCCGTCGCAAGGGGGCGGTGAAAAACTGTTTTTT.

This sequence joins TRBV9 and TRBJ2-7, with D possibly being TRBD1 (6 bases). V gave up 4 bases and J gave up 3 bases, with 14 bases separating them. The CDR3 is 14 amino acids. Germline V gene lookup returns CDR1 SGDLS and CDR2 YYNGEE. The CDR3 region is CASSTGQTGYEQYF. In DNA, the CDR3 is TGTGCCAGCAGCACCGGACAGACCGGCTACGAGCAGTACTTC.

The chain has TRBV4-1 and TRBJ1-5; 7 bases map to TRBD1. CDR1 MGHRA and CDR2 YSYEKL come from the germline V gene. V was pared by 4 bases and J by 0 bases, with 9 bases of the junction left unmatched. The CDR3 is 17 residues long. The CDR3 reads CASSPTGTVYSNQPQHF. The CDR3 nucleotides read TGCGCCAGCAGCCCGACAGGGACGGTGTATAGCAATCAGCCCCAGCATTTT.

This clone was counted once. The chain links TRBV2 to TRBJ1-2; D gene ambiguous. Germline CDR1 reads SNHLY; CDR2 reads FYNNEI. V dropped 4 bases and J dropped 7 bases, with 13 bases sitting between them. The length of the CDR3 is 13 residues. CDR3: CASSVPGVPGYTF. The CDR3 region has the DNA TGTGCCAGCAGTGTCCCCGGGGTTCCTGGCTACACCTTC.

This rearrangement joins TRBV6-1 to TRBJ2-7; weak D call: TRBD2 (5 bases). Germline CDR1 reads MNHNS; CDR2 reads SASEGT. V was pared by 3 bases and J by 4 bases, with 19 bases between. The length of the CDR3 is 16 residues. This chain's CDR3 is CASSELSQRNYYEQYF. The CDR3 DNA reads TGTGCCAGCAGTGAGCTCAGCCAGCGGAATTATTACGAGCAGTACTTC.

The chain links TRBV6-5 to TRBJ2-7; perhaps D is TRBD1 or TRBD2 (5 bases each). CDR3 length: 14 residues. Germline CDR1 is MNHEY and CDR2 is SVGAGI. The germline V and J ends were trimmed by 6 bases and 3 bases, with 15 bases remaining between them. This chain's CDR3 is CASSARETYYEQYF. The DNA for the CDR3 is TGTGCCAGCAGCGCCAGGGAGACCTACTACGAGCAGTACTTC.

This rearrangement joins TRBV9 to TRBJ2-1; TRBD2 matches 8 bases. V gave up 3 bases and J gave up 3 bases; unmatched junction bases: 8. Germline CDR1 and CDR2: SGDLS and YYNGEE. This CDR3 has 16 residues. CDR3 bases: TGTGCCAGCAGCGCAGCAACCGGGGGGGACTACAATGAGCAGTTCTTC. Translation: CASSAATGGDYNEQFF.